This T cell receptor beta chain was retrieved from a study of tumor-infiltrating lymphocytes in localized non-small cell lung cancer. Notes on the study in general: Only some patients had TCR sequencing, depending on available tissue.

Repertoires were generated with immunoSEQ multiplex PCR, while TCRdb's copy carries only in-frame clones and drops some. The sample lists over 5,000 clones; about 67% were seen once. The CDR3 contains 11 residues. The V end was cut by 2 bases, the J end by 0 bases, with 1 base between. Germline loops: CDR1 DFQATT, CDR2 SNEGSKA (reference sequence). A word on this clone: Its cognate antigen is unknown.

Sequenced material: lung tumor tissue. The chain has TRBV20-1 and TRBJ1-1; D ambiguous. The sequence was obtained from a human donor with non-small cell lung cancer. CDR3 sequence: CSARLNTEAFF. The CDR3, as DNA: TGCAGTGCTAGATTGAACACTGAAGCTTTCTTT.